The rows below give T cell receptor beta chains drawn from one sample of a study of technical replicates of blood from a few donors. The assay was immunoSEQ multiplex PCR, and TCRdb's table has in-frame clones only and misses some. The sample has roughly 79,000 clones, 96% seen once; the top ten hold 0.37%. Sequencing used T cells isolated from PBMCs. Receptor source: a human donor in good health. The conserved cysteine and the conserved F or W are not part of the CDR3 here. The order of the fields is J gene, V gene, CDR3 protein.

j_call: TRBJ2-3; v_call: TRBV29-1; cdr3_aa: SAEGGRWRDTQY
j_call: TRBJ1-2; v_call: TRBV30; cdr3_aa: AWRPDATGYGYT
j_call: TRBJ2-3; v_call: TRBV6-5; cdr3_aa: ASSSSGRGADTQY
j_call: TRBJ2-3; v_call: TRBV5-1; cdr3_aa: ASSPGLAGSTDTQY
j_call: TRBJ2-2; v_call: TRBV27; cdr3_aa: ASSPAWGEWTGELF
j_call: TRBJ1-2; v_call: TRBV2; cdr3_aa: ASSDAREGRGYT
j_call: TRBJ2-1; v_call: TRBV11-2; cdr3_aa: ASSLYLDRGSEQF
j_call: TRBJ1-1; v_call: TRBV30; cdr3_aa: AWSKGYGTEAF
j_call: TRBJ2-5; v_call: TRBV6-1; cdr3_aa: ASSSGRQGEETQY
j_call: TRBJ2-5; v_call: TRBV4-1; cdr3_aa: ASSQESRGETQY
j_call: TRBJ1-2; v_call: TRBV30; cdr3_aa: AWSHRVNSAYGYT
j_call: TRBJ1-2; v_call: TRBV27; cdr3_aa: ASSLQGARYYGYT
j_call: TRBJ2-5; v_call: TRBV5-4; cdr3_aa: ASSLIGETQY
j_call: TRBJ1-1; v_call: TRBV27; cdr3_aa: ASTGQGDTEAF
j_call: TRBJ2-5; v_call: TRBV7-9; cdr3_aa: ASSLKQGRAQETQY
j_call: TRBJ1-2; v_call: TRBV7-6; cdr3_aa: ASSSGWGYT
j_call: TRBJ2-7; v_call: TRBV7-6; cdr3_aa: ASSGQASSSYEQY
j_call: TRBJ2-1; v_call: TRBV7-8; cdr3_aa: ASSALAGGPRNEQF
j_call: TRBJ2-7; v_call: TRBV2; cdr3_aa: ASVVEAGGFYEQY
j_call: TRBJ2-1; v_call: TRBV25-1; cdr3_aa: ASSSRSGSSYNEQF
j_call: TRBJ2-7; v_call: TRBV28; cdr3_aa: ASSPPRWADEQY
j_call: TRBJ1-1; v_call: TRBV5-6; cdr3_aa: ASSFGQGTEAF
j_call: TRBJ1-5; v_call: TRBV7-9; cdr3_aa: ASSLVGRDNQPQH
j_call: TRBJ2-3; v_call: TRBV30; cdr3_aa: ASSSGESTDTQY
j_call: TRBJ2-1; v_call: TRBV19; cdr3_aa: ASRTQDYAYNEQF
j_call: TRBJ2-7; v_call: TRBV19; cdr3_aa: ASSERDYFSYEQY
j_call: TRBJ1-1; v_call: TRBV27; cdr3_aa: ASSFRENTEAF
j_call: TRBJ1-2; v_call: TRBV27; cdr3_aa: ASSLAGTNYGYT
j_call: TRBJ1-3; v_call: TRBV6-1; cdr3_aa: ASTRISSGVY
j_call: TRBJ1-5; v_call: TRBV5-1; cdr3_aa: ASSLEGGNQPQH
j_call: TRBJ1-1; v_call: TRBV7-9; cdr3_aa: ASTNREGTEAF
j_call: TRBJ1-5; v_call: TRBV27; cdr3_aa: ASSMIGQGEQPQH
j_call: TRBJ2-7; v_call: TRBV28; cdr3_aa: ASGLAGALEQY
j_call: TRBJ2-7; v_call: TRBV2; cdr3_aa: ASRGGDYEQY
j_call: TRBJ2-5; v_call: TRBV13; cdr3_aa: ASSRGHKETQY
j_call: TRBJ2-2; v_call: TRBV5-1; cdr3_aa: ASSLKLAELNTGELF
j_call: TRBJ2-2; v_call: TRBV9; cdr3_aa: ASTRRGEGWTGELF
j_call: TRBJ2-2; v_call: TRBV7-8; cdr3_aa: ASSPRTGGELF
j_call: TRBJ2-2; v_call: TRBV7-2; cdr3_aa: ASSFRTSGRAFIGELF
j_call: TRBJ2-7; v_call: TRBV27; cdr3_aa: ASSAGTGVYEQY
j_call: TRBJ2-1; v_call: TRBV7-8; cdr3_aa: ASSPIAGGRYNEQF
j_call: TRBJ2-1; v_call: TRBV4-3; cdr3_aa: ASSHSSTGTGNNEQF
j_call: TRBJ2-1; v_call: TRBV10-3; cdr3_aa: AISESRDRGLNEQF
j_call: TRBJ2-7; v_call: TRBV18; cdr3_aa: ASSLPGLDLDEQY
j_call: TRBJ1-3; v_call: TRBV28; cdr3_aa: ASIASLAGNTIY
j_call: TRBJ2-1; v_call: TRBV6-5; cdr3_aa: ASSRRWTSDEQF
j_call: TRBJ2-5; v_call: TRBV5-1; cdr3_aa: ASSLEAETQY
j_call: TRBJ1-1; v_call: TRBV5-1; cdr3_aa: ASSIAESYLNTEAF
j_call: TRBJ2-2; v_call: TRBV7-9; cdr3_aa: ASSLSTPHTGELF
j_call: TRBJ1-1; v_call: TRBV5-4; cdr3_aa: ASSLDLNTEAF
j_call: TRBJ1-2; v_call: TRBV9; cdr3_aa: ASRRALYGYT
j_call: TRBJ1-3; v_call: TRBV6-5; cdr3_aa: ASKRDIGKGTIY
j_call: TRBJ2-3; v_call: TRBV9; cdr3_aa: ASSERLSTDTQY
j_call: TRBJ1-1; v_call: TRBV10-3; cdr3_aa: AISESLLGTALNTEAF